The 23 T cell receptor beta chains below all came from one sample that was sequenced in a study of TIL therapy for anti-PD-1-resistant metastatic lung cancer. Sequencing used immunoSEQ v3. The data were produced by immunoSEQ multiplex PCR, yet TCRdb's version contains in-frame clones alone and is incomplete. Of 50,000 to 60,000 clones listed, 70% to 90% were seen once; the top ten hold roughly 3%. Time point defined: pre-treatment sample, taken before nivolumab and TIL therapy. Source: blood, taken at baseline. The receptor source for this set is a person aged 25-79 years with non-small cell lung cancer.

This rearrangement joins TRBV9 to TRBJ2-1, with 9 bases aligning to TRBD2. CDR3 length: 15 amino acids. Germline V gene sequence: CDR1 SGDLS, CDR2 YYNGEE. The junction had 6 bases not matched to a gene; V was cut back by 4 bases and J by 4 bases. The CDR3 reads CASSPSGGPYNEQFF. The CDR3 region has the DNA TGTGCCAGCAGCCCGAGCGGGGGGCCTTACAATGAGCAGTTCTTC.

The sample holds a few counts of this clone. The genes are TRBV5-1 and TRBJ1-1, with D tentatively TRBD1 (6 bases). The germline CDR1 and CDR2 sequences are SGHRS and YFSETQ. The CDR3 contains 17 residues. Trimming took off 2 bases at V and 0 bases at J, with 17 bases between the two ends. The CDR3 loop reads CASSFDRPGQVNTEAFF. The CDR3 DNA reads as TGCGCCAGCAGCTTTGACCGACCGGGACAAGTGAACACTGAAGCTTTCTTT. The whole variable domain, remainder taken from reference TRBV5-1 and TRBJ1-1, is KAGVTQTPRYLIKTRGQQVTLSCSPISGHRSVSWYQQTPGQGLQFLFEYFSETQRNKGNFPGRFSGRQFSNSRSEMNVSTLELGDSALYLCASSFDRPGQVNTEAFFGQGTRLTVV.

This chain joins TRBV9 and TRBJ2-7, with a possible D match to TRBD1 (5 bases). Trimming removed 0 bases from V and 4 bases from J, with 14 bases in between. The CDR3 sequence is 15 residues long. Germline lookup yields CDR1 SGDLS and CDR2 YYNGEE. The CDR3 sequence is CASSVVPGNVYEQYF. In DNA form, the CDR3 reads TGTGCCAGCAGCGTAGTGCCAGGGAATGTATACGAGCAGTACTTC.

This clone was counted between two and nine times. The CDR3 sequence is CASSYQGNSPLHF. The CDR3 nucleotides read TGTGCCAGCAGTTACCAGGGAAATTCACCCCTCCACTTT. The chain links TRBV6-5 to TRBJ1-6, with D possibly being TRBD1 (5 bases). V was trimmed by 2 bases and J by 7 bases, leaving 6 bases between them. This CDR3 is built from 13 residues. Germline CDR1 and CDR2: MNHEY and SVGAGI.

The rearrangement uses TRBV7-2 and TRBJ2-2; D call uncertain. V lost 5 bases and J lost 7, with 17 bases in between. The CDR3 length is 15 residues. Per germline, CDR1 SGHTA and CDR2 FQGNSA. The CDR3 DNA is TGTGCCAGCAGCCTCGGCCAGGTTAGGGACGGGGAGCTGTTTTTT. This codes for CASSLGQVRDGELFF.

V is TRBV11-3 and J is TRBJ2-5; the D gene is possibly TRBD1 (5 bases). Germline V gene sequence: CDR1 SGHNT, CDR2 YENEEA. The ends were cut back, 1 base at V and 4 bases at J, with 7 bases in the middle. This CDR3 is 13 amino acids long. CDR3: CASSLGGAETQYF. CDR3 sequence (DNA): TGTGCCAGCAGCTTAGGGGGCGCAGAGACCCAGTACTTC.

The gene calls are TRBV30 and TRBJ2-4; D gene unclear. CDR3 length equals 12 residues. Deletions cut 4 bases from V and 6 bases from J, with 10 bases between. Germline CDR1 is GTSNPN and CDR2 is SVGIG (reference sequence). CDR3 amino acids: CAWMRLGNIQYF. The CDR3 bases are TGTGCCTGGATGAGACTCGGAAACATTCAGTACTTC.

CDR3 nucleotides: TGCGCCAGCAGGCTAGCGGGAAACACCGGGGAGCTGTTTTTT. Residues: CASRLAGNTGELFF. The genes are TRBV5-1 and TRBJ2-2; 9 positions match TRBD2. Losses at the gene ends were 5 bases for V and 2 bases for J; bases not matched to a gene: 1. This CDR3 comprises 14 residues. CDR1 SGHRS and CDR2 YFSETQ come from the germline V gene.

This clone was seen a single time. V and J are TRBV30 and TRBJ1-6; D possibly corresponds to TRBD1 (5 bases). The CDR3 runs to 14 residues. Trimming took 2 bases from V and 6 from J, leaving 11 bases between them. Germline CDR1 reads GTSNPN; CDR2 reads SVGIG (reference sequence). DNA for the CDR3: TGTGCCTGGAGTCGGGACGGAGTTAATTCACCCCTCCACTTT. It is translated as CAWSRDGVNSPLHF.

CDR3 residues: CASSSDLAGVRETQYF. The CDR3 DNA sequence: TGTGCCAGCAGCTCCGATTTAGCGGGAGTGCGAGAGACCCAGTACTTC. The chain combines TRBV11-2 with TRBJ2-5; 9 bases match TRBD2. The CDR3 totals 16 residues. V was pared by 4 bases and J by 4 bases, with 10 bases of the junction left unmatched. Germline CDR1 reads SGHAT; CDR2 reads FQNNGV.

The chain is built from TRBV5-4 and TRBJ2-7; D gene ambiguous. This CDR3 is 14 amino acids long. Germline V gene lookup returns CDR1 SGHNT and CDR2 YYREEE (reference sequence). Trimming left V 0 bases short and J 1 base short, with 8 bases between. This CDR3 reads CASSLDAGSYEQYF. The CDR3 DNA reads TGTGCCAGCAGCTTGGATGCAGGTTCCTACGAGCAGTACTTC.

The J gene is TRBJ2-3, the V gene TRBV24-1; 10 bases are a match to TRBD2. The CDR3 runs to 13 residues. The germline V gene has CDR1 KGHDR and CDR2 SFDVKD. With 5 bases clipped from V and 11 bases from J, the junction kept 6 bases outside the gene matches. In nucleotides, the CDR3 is TGTGCCACCAGTGCGGTAGCGGGGGGCCGGCAGTATTTT. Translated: CATSAVAGGRQYF.

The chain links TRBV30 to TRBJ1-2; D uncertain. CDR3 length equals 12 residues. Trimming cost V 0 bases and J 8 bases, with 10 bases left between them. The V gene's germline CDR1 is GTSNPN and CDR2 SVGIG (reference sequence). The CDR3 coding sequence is TGTGCCTGGAGTGTCTGGAAAAACGGCTACACCTTC. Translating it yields CAWSVWKNGYTF.

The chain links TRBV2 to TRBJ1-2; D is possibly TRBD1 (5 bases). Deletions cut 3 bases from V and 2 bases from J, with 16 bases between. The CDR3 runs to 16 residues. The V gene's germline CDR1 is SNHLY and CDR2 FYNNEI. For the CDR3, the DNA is TGTGCCAGCAGTGAGCACCGGGACGGTAAAAACTATGGCTACACCTTC. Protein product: CASSEHRDGKNYGYTF. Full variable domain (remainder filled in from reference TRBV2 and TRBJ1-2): EPEVTQTPSHQVTQMGQEVILRCVPISNHLYFYWYRQILGQKVEFLVSFYNNEISEKSEIFDDQFSVERPDGSNFTLKIRSTKLEDSAMYFCASSEHRDGKNYGYTFGSGTRLTVV.

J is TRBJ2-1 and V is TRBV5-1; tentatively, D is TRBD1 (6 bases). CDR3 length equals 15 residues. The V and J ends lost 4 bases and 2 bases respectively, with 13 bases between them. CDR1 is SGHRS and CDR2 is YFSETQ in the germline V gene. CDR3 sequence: CASSPRTDPYNEQFF. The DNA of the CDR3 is TGCGCCAGCAGCCCCCGGACAGATCCCTACAATGAGCAGTTCTTC.

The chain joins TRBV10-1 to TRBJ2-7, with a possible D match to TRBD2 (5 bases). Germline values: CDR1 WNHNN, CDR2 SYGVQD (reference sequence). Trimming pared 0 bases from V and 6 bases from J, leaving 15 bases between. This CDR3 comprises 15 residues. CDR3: CASSESRAGVGEQYF. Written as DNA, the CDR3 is TGCGCCAGCAGTGAGTCGAGGGCCGGGGTGGGCGAGCAGTACTTC.

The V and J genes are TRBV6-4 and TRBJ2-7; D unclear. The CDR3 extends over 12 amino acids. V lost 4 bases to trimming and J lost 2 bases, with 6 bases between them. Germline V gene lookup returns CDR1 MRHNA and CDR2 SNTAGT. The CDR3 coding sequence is TGTGCCAGCAGTGGCAGAGCCTACGAGCAGTACTTC. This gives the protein CASSGRAYEQYF.

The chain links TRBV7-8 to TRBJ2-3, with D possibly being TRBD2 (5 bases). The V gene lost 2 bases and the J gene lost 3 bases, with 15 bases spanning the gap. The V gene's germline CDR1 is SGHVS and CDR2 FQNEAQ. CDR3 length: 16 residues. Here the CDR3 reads CASSLPRRFGTDTQYF. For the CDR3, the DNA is TGTGCCAGCAGCTTACCCAGGAGGTTTGGGACAGATACGCAGTATTTT.

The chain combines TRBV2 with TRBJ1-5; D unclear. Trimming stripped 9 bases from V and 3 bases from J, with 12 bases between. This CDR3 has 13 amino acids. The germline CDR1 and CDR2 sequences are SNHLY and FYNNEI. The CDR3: CASCFLSNQPQHF. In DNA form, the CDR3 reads TGTGCCAGTTGTTTCTTATCCAATCAGCCCCAGCATTTT.

The CDR3 DNA reads as TGTGCCACCAGCCCGGGACACCTCCGGGATACGCAGTATTTT. Amino acid sequence: CATSPGHLRDTQYF. The chain is built from TRBV24-1 and TRBJ2-3; a weak D match, TRBD1 (6 bases). CDR3 size: 14 residues. Germline V CDR1 and CDR2: KGHDR, SFDVKD. V was cut by 7 bases and J by 6 bases, with 16 bases left in between.

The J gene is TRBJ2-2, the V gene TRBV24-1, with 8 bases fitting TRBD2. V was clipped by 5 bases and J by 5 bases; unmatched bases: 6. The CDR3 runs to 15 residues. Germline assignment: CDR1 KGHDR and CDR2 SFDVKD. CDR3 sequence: CATSVSGVSTGELFF. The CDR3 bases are TGTGCCACCAGTGTTAGCGGGGTATCGACCGGGGAGCTGTTTTTT.

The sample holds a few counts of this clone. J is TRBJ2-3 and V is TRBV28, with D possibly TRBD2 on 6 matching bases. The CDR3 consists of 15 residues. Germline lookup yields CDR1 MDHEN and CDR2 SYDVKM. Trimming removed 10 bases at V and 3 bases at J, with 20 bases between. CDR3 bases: TGTGCCACCTCCCCCGGGCTAGCGTTAACAGATACGCAGTATTTT. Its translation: CATSPGLALTDTQYF.

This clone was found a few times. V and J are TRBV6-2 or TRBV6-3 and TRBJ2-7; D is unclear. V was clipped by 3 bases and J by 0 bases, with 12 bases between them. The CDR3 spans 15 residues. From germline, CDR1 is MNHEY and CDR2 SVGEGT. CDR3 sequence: CASSYGILGSYEQYF. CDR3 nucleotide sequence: TGTGCCAGCAGTTATGGGATCCTGGGCTCCTACGAGCAGTACTTC.